This is a list of T cell receptor beta chains from one sample in a study of neurological immune-mediated disorders. A single record per CDR3 protein comes from TCRdb applying MiXCR to the 5' RACE reads. The sample records more than 13,000 distinct CDR3 sequences, around 9.3% being singletons. Sequencing used PBMCs. The source of these receptors is a woman between 35 and 50 years old in good health. Each CDR3 is given without its conserved first and last residue.

j_call,v_call,cdr3_aa
TRBJ2-2,TRBV12-5,ASGLVVRGTNTGELF
TRBJ1-4,TRBV6-5,ASSPEGTTNEKLF
TRBJ2-1,TRBV7-9,ASSFSTVGEQF
TRBJ1-1,TRBV20-1,SASWGNTEAF
TRBJ1-5,TRBV5-1,ASSLARGAGNQPQH
TRBJ2-2,TRBV7-9,ASRLITGELF
TRBJ2-1,TRBV20-1,SARLAYNEQF
TRBJ2-1,TRBV20-1,SATPSGGYNEQF
TRBJ2-3,TRBV12-3/TRBV12-4,ASSFRRRDTQY
TRBJ2-3,TRBV5-1,ASSPGQEGDTQY
TRBJ1-2,TRBV12-3/TRBV12-4,ASSEASLVPTYGYT
TRBJ2-3,TRBV7-9,ASSPPGGRGTDTQY
TRBJ2-2,TRBV20-1,SARPSDIYTGELF
TRBJ2-1,TRBV6-5,ASSYSGSSYNEQF
TRBJ2-5,TRBV7-8,ASSLGQKETQY
TRBJ2-7,TRBV12-3/TRBV12-4,ASNPGTGTYEQY
TRBJ1-4,TRBV20-1,SAGKLF
TRBJ1-2,TRBV11-2,ASSLSMTVYGYT
TRBJ2-3,TRBV20-1,SAHGASPSTDTQY
TRBJ2-5,TRBV20-1,SARDTGGRQETQY
TRBJ2-1,TRBV24-1,ATSALAFSNEQF
TRBJ2-1,TRBV7-2,ASSLGVAGVSYNEQF
TRBJ2-1,TRBV28,ASTYSGTTYNEQF
TRBJ2-2,TRBV10-3,ASGYEARTGELF
TRBJ1-1,TRBV29-1,SVKDGWRTEAF
TRBJ2-2,TRBV7-6,ASSPRTGTNTGELF
TRBJ1-5,TRBV7-8,ASSFGSDNQPQH
TRBJ1-4,TRBV28,ATSWGREKLF
TRBJ2-7,TRBV7-9,ASSHPGGHEQY
TRBJ2-7,TRBV5-1,ASSLERNTYEQY
TRBJ1-2,TRBV20-1,SASSGNYGYT
TRBJ2-7,TRBV10-1,ASSRGRVDYEQY
TRBJ2-5,TRBV20-1,SARGYTGLALMETQY